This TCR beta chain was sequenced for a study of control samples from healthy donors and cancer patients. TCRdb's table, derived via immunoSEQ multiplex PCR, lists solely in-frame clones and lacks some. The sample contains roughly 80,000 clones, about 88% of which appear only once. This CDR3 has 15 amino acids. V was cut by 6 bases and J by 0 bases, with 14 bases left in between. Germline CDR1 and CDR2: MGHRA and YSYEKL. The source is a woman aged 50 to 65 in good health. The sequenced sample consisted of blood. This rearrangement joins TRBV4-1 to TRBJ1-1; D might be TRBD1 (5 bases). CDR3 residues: CASRKGDVVNTEAFF. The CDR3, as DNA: TGCGCCAGCAGAAAAGGGGACGTAGTGAACACTGAAGCTTTCTTT.